The rows below give T cell receptor beta chains drawn from one sample of a study of blood T cells in healthy people across ages. TCRdb re-called the 5' RACE reads with MiXCR, one entry per CDR3 protein. The sample has roughly 800,000 distinct CDR3 sequences; 58% are singletons. Material: blood. These receptors were obtained from a man aged 25-45 years in good health. Both conserved end residues are part of each CDR3. Each record gives: J gene, clone size, D gene, V gene, CDR3 protein, CDR3 DNA. D genes are given only for firm matches. Part of the rows lack a size; the others show once, few, many or a class for expanded clones.

j_call: TRBJ1-1
clone_size: .
d_call: .
v_call: TRBV6-1
cdr3_aa: CASLVFLNTEAFF
cdr3_nt: TGTGCCAGTCTCGTTTTCTTGAACACTGAAGCTTTCTTT

j_call: TRBJ2-5
clone_size: many
d_call: .
v_call: TRBV29-1
cdr3_aa: CSVGTPPETQYF
cdr3_nt: TGCAGCGTGGGGACCCCTCCAGAGACCCAGTACTTC

j_call: TRBJ1-6
clone_size: .
d_call: .
v_call: TRBV6-1
cdr3_aa: CASSEYGRDNSPLHF
cdr3_nt: TGTGCCAGCAGTGAATACGGCAGAGATAATTCACCCCTCCACTTT

j_call: TRBJ2-1
clone_size: .
d_call: .
v_call: TRBV2
cdr3_aa: CASSEGPWNEQFF
cdr3_nt: TGTGCCAGCAGTGAGGGACCGTGGAATGAGCAGTTCTTC

j_call: TRBJ1-5
clone_size: .
d_call: .
v_call: TRBV9
cdr3_aa: CASSVAGGPQPQHF
cdr3_nt: TGTGCCAGCAGCGTAGCGGGGGGGCCCCAGCCCCAGCATTTT

j_call: TRBJ2-7
clone_size: .
d_call: .
v_call: TRBV28
cdr3_aa: CASSFARDLKGEQYF
cdr3_nt: TGTGCCAGCAGTTTTGCCCGGGACTTAAAGGGGGAGCAGTACTTC

j_call: TRBJ1-4
clone_size: .
d_call: .
v_call: TRBV6-5
cdr3_aa: CASSYRAQKIATNEKLFF
cdr3_nt: TGTGCCAGCAGTTACCGGGCCCAAAAGATCGCAACTAATGAAAAACTGTTTTTT

j_call: TRBJ1-6
clone_size: .
d_call: .
v_call: TRBV15
cdr3_aa: CATSQGNSPLHF
cdr3_nt: TGTGCCACCAGCCAGGGTAATTCACCCCTCCACTTT

j_call: TRBJ2-5
clone_size: .
d_call: TRBD2
v_call: TRBV15
cdr3_aa: CATSGSKLAGEEETQYF
cdr3_nt: TGTGCCACCAGCGGATCTAAACTAGCGGGGGAGGAAGAGACCCAGTACTTC

j_call: TRBJ2-2
clone_size: once
d_call: .
v_call: TRBV6-2/TRBV6-3
cdr3_aa: CASRYDRYTGELFF
cdr3_nt: TGTGCCAGCAGATACGACAGGTACACCGGGGAGCTGTTTTTT

j_call: TRBJ1-1
clone_size: once
d_call: .
v_call: TRBV6-1
cdr3_aa: CASSEEGGTLEAFF
cdr3_nt: TGTGCCAGCAGTGAAGAGGGGGGGACTCTAGAAGCTTTCTTT

j_call: TRBJ1-2
clone_size: .
d_call: .
v_call: TRBV29-1
cdr3_aa: CSVGGISNYGYTF
cdr3_nt: TGCAGCGTTGGAGGGATATCTAACTATGGCTACACCTTC